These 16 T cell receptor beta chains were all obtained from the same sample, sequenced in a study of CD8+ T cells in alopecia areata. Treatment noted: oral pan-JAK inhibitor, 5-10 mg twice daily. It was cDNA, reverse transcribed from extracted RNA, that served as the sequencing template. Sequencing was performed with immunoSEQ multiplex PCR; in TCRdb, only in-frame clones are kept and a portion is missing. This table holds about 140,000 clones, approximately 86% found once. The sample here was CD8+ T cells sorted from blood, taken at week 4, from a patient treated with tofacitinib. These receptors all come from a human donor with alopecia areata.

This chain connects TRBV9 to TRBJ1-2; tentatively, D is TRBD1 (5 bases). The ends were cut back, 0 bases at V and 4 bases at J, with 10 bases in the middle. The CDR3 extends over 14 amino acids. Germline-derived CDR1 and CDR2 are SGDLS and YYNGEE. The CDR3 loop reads CASSVDRWGYGYTF. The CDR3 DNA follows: TGTGCCAGCAGCGTAGACAGGTGGGGCTATGGCTACACCTTC.

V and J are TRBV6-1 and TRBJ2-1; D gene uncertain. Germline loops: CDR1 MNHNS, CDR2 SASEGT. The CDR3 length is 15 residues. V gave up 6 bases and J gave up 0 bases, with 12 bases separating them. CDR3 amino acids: CASRRHPSSYNEQFF. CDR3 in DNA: TGTGCCAGCAGAAGACACCCGAGCTCCTACAATGAGCAGTTCTTC.

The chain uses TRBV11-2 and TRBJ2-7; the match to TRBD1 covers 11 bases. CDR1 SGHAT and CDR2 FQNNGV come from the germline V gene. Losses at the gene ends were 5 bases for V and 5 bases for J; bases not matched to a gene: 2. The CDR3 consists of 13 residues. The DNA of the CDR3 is TGTGCCAGCAGCCCGGGACAGGGGGACGAGCAGTACTTC. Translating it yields CASSPGQGDEQYF.

In DNA form, the CDR3 reads TGTGCCAGCAGCCCGGGGGGCGGGGTGTCGAATGAGCAGTTCTTC. This encodes CASSPGGGVSNEQFF. The rearrangement joins TRBV9 to TRBJ2-1; TRBD2 might be the D (7 bases). Germline lookup yields CDR1 SGDLS and CDR2 YYNGEE. V gave up 4 bases and J gave up 7 bases, with 18 bases separating them. CDR3 length equals 15 residues.

The CDR3 nucleotides are TGTGCCAGCAGCTTAAGGGCGAGGGGAACTGAAGCTTTCTTT. Amino acids: CASSLRARGTEAFF. The genes are TRBV7-2 and TRBJ1-1; a possible D gene is TRBD1 (5 bases). The ends were cut back, 2 bases at V and 5 bases at J, with 12 bases in the middle. The CDR3 runs 14 residues. Germline values: CDR1 SGHTA, CDR2 FQGNSA. Based on the CDR3 plus reference TRBV7-2 and TRBJ1-1, the full variable domain is GAGVSQSPSNKVTEKGKDVELRCDPISGHTALYWYRQSLGQGLEFLIYFQGNSAPDKSGLPSDRFSAERTGGSVSTLTIQRTQQEDSAVYLCASSLRARGTEAFFGQGTRLTVV.

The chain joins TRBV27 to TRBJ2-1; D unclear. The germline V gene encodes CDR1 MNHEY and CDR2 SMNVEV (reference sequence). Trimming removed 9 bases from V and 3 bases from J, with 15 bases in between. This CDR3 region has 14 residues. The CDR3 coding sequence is TGTGCCAGTGCCGTACTGGGCCTCTACAATGAGCAGTTCTTC. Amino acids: CASAVLGLYNEQFF.

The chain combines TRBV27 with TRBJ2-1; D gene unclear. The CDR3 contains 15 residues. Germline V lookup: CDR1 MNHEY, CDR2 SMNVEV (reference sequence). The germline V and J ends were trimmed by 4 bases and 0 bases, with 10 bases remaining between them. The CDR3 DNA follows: TGTGCCAGCAGTTGGGCGGCTAGCTCCTACAATGAGCAGTTCTTC. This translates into CASSWAASSYNEQFF.

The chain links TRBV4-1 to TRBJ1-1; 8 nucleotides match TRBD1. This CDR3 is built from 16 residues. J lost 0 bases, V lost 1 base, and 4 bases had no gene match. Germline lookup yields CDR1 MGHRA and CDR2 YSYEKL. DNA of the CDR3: TGCGCCAGCAGCCAAGGGGGGACAGGCATGAACACTGAAGCTTTCTTT. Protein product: CASSQGGTGMNTEAFF.

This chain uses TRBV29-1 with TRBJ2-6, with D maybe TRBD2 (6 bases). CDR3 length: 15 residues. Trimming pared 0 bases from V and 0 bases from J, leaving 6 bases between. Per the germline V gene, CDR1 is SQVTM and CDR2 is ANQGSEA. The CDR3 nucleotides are TGCAGCGTTGAAGAGGGGGGCTCTGGGGCCAACGTCCTGACTTTC. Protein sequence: CSVEEGGSGANVLTF.

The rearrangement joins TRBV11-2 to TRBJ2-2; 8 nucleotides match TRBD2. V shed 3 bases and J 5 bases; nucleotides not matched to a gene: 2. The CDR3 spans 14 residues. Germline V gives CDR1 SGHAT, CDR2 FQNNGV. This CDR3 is CASSFGRETGELFF. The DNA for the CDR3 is TGTGCCAGCAGCTTCGGGAGGGAAACCGGGGAGCTGTTTTTT. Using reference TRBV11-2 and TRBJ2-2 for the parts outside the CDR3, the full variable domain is EAGVAQSPRYKIIEKRQSVAFWCNPISGHATLYWYQQILGQGPKLLIQFQNNGVVDDSQLPKDRFSAERLKGVDSTLKIQPAKLEDSAVYLCASSFGRETGELFFGEGSRLTVL.

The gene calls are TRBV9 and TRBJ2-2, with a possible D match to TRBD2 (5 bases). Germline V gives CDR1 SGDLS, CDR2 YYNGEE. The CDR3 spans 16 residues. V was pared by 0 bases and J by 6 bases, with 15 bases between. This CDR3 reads CASSVGEMGASGELFF. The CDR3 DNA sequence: TGTGCCAGCAGCGTAGGCGAGATGGGAGCCTCCGGGGAGCTGTTTTTT.

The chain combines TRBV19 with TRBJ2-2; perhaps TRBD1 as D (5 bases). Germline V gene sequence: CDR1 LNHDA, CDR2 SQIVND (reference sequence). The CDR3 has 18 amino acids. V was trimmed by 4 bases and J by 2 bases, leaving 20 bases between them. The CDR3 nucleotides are TGTGCCAGTAGTACCCCCACCTTCGACAGAATAAACACCGGGGAGCTGTTTTTT. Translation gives CASSTPTFDRINTGELFF.

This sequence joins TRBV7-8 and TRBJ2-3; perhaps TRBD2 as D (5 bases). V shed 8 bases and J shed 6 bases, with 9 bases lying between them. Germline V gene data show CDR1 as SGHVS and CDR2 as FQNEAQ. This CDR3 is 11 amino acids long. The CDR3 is CASQLGDTQYF. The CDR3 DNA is TGTGCCAGCCAACTAGGGGATACGCAGTATTTT.

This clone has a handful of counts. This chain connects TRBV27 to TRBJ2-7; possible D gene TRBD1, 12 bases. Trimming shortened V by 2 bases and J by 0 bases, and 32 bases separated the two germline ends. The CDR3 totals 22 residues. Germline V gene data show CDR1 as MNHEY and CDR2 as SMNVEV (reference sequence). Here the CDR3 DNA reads TGTGCCAGCAGTTTAAGGGGACAGGGGGCTAGCGGGAGGCGTTTTTTCTCCTACGAGCAGTACTTC. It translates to CASSLRGQGASGRRFFSYEQYF.

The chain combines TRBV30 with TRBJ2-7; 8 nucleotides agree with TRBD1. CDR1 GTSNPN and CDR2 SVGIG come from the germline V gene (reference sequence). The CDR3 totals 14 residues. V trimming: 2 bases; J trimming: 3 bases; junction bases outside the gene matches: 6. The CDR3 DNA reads TGTGCCTGGAGTCCTCCGGACAGGGTCTACGAGCAGTACTTC. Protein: CAWSPPDRVYEQYF.

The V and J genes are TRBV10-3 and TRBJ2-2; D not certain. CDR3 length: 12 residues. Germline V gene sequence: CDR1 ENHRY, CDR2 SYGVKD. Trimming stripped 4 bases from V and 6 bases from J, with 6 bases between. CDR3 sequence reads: CAISVGAGELFF. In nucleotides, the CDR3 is TGTGCCATCAGTGTGGGTGCCGGGGAGCTGTTTTTT.